The 3 T cell receptor beta chains below come from one sample, sequenced in a study of Graves' ophthalmopathy and Graves' hyperthyroidism. Transcripts of RNA were the source for amplifying TCR beta CDR3 regions. First-round RT-PCR used HTBI primers; second-round multiplex PCR followed. TCRdb itself ran the multiplex PCR reads through MiXCR, one entry per CDR3 protein. Among about 740,000 distinct CDR3 sequences listed, roughly 40% were seen once. The sample consisted of peripheral blood. Receptor source: an adult man with Graves' ophthalmopathy.

This clonotype was found a few times. One end of the junction is discordant with germline, which a read error may explain. The chain employs TRBV10-3 and TRBJ2-7; 10 bases are shared with TRBD1. CDR1 and CDR2 (germline): ENHRY, SYGVKD. The CDR3 runs 15 residues. The CDR3 reads CASSPGTGVSYEQYF. DNA of the CDR3: TGTGCCAGCAGTCCGGGGACAGGGGTCTCCTACGAGCAGTACTTC.

The rearrangement links TRBV29-1 to TRBJ1-6, with no clear D. Trimming shortened V by 8 bases and J by 15 bases, and 17 bases separated the two germline ends. The germline V gene encodes CDR1 SQVTM and CDR2 ANQGSEA. The CDR3 runs 11 residues. Here the CDR3 DNA reads TGCAGCTACTGGACGGGCCCTAACCTCCACTTT. Protein sequence: CSYWTGPNLHF.

This chain uses TRBV25-1 with TRBJ2-7; TRBD2 is a possible D gene (6 bases). Trimming took off 8 bases at V and 3 bases at J, with 14 bases between the two ends. Per germline, CDR1 MGHDK and CDR2 SYGVNS. This CDR3 has 13 residues. CDR3 protein: CASGDGRGYEQYF. In nucleotides, the CDR3 is TGTGCCAGCGGGGACGGGAGAGGCTACGAGCAGTACTTC.